The next 6 T cell receptor beta chains were all read from a single sample in a study of blood T cell repertoires in COVID-19. The assay was immunoSEQ multiplex PCR, and TCRdb's table has in-frame clones only and misses some. The sample records 250,000 to 300,000 clones, 86% being singletons. Sequenced: peripheral blood. The receptor set was obtained from a woman in her twenties or thirties with COVID-19, enrolled during active disease.

This sequence joins TRBV3-1 (or the pseudogene TRBV3-2) and TRBJ2-2; D perhaps matches TRBD2 (5 bases). This CDR3 is built from 17 residues. V lost 4 bases and J lost 5, with 20 bases in between. The germline V gene encodes CDR1 LGHDT and CDR2 YNNKEL (reference sequence). The CDR3 nucleotides read TGTGCCAGCAGCCCCCTAGGCGGGCCCTTCCCGACCGGGGAGCTGTTTTTT. Protein product: CASSPLGGPFPTGELFF.

The J gene is TRBJ2-1, the V gene TRBV5-1, with D unclear. Deletions cut 0 bases from V and 0 bases from J, with 10 bases between. The CDR3 is 16 residues long. Germline-derived CDR1 and CDR2 are SGHRS and YFSETQ. For the CDR3, the DNA is TGCGCCAGCAGCTTGGTGTTGGGCGCCTCCTACAATGAGCAGTTCTTC. It specifies CASSLVLGASYNEQFF. Drawing the rest from reference TRBV5-1 and TRBJ2-1, the complete variable domain is KAGVTQTPRYLIKTRGQQVTLSCSPISGHRSVSWYQQTPGQGLQFLFEYFSETQRNKGNFPGRFSGRQFSNSRSEMNVSTLELGDSALYLCASSLVLGASYNEQFFGPGTRLTVL.

The V and J genes are TRBV4-1 and TRBJ2-7; 12 positions match TRBD2. Trimming removed 4 bases from V and 3 bases from J; junction bases left unmatched: 1. The CDR3 is 14 residues long. CDR1 MGHRA and CDR2 YSYEKL come from the germline V gene. Here the CDR3 reads CASSLLAGGYEQYF. The CDR3 region has the DNA TGCGCCAGCAGCCTACTAGCGGGGGGCTACGAGCAGTACTTC.

In its sample, this clone ranks as medium-sized. This sample includes further DNA sequences coding for the same CDR3. The CDR3 sequence: CASSYRGTQPQHF. The DNA of the CDR3 is TGTGCCAGCAGTTACCGGGGGACTCAGCCCCAGCATTTT. This sequence joins TRBV6-5 and TRBJ1-5, with D tentatively TRBD1 (5 bases). The germline CDR1 and CDR2 sequences are MNHEY and SVGAGI. There are 13 residues in the CDR3. Trimming removed 2 bases from V and 6 bases from J, with 8 bases in between.

This sequence joins TRBV10-2 and TRBJ1-5; unclear D gene. Trimming took 4 bases from V and 2 from J, leaving 6 bases between them. The CDR3 spans 13 residues. Per germline, CDR1 WSHSY and CDR2 SAAADI. The CDR3: CASSGQGNQPQHF. The CDR3 DNA sequence: TGCGCCAGCAGTGGGCAAGGCAATCAGCCCCAGCATTTT.

The chain recombines TRBV25-1 with TRBJ2-5; 7 positions agree with TRBD1. CDR1 MGHDK and CDR2 SYGVNS come from the germline V gene. CDR3 size: 14 residues. With 3 bases clipped from V and 3 bases from J, the junction kept 4 bases outside the gene matches. The CDR3, as DNA: TGTGCCAGCAGTGAGTTTGGGACAGAAGAGACCCAGTACTTC. The encoded protein is CASSEFGTEETQYF. Using reference TRBV25-1 and TRBJ2-5 for the parts outside the CDR3, the full variable domain is EADIYQTPRYLVIGTGKKITLECSQTMGHDKMYWYQQDPGMELHLIHYSYGVNSTEKGDLSSESTVSRIRTEHFPLTLESARPSHTSQYLCASSEFGTEETQYFGPGTRLLVL.